This is a list of T cell receptor beta chains from one sample in a study of read filtering for tumor transcriptome and immune sequencing. TCRdb analysed the reads with MiXCR anew, one entry per CDR3 protein. The sample lists 30,000 to 40,000 distinct CDR3 sequences, 12% to 15% occurring once. Sample: a population of CD138-negative cells sorted from bone marrow. The source of these receptors is a donor aged 40 or older with multiple myeloma. CDR3s include the opening cysteine and the closing phenylalanine or tryptophan. The D gene is left open where the match is weak. Only some rows state a clone size, as once, few, many or a class for expanded clones.

clone_size j_call v_call d_call cdr3_nt cdr3_aa
many TRBJ1-4 TRBV7-9 - TGTGCCAGCAGCTTAAAAGCGAGGGGGGACGGGGAAAAACTGTTTTTT CASSLKARGDGEKLFF
many TRBJ2-7 TRBV29-1 TRBD1 TGCAGCGCTACGGGATGGGGACAGACCTACGAGCAGTACTTC CSATGWGQTYEQYF
- TRBJ2-7 TRBV28 - TGTGCCAGCCTTTTGGGTAGCTCCTACGAGCAGTACTTC CASLLGSSYEQYF
many TRBJ1-4 TRBV11-2 TRBD1 TGTGCCAGCAGCCCGGCGGGACAGGGGACCATCGGGGTTGAAAAACTGTTTTTT CASSPAGQGTIGVEKLFF
- TRBJ2-2 TRBV12-3/TRBV12-4 - TGTGCCAGCAGTCTTCAGCCCGGGGAGCAGTTATTT CASSLQPGEQLF
- TRBJ2-1 TRBV27 - TGTGCCAGCAGTTTAGATCCAGCGAGCTTATACAATGAGCAGTTCTTC CASSLDPASLYNEQFF
- TRBJ1-1 TRBV12-5 - TGTGCTAGTGGTTTGATGGGCGGCACTGAAGCTTTCTTT CASGLMGGTEAFF
many TRBJ2-7 TRBV28 - TGTGCCAGCAACGCCCCCCCAGGATTCTACGAGCAGTACTTC CASNAPPGFYEQYF
- TRBJ2-7 TRBV20-1 TRBD2 TGCAGTGCCCTGGGGCTGGCTAGCGGGGGAGACTACGAGCAGTACTTC CSALGLASGGDYEQYF
many TRBJ1-3 TRBV5-1 - TGCGCCAGCAGCGCCCAGGGTGACTCTGGAAACACCATATATTTT CASSAQGDSGNTIYF
many TRBJ2-7 TRBV20-1 TRBD2 TGCAGTGCTAGGGAACCTAGCGGGGGGGCCTACGAGCAGTACTTC CSAREPSGGAYEQYF
few TRBJ2-5 TRBV10-3 - TGTGCCACGGTGGGGGATAAGACCCAGTACTTC CATVGDKTQYF
- TRBJ2-7 TRBV30 - TGTGCCTGTAGTGGTCCCAGGCGGGAGCAGTACTTC CACSGPRREQYF
few TRBJ1-2 TRBV15 - TGTGCCACCAGCAGAGATAGGGGCATCTTCGACTATGGCTACACCTTC CATSRDRGIFDYGYTF
many TRBJ2-7 TRBV6-2/TRBV6-3 - TGTGCCAGCAGTTACTCGAAGTGGCAAATCTCCTACGAGCAGTACTTC CASSYSKWQISYEQYF
many TRBJ1-1 TRBV6-1 - TGTGCCAGCAGTGAAGACAGGCGGTCGGTAGCTTTCTTT CASSEDRRSVAFF
many TRBJ1-5 TRBV12-3/TRBV12-4 - TGTGCCAGCAGTTTTCAGTCCAATCAGCCCCAGCATTTT CASSFQSNQPQHF
many TRBJ1-1 TRBV29-1 - TGCAGCGTTGAAAGTACAATGAACACTGAAGCTTTCTTT CSVESTMNTEAFF
many TRBJ1-2 TRBV6-2/TRBV6-3 - TGTGCCAGCAGTTACCCCGGAGGCAGGGGTTATGGCTACACCTTC CASSYPGGRGYGYTF
once TRBJ2-1 TRBV19 TRBD1 TGTGCCAGTAGTATTGATGGGACAGGGTTTTCCAATCAGCAGTTCTTC CASSIDGTGFSNQQFF
many TRBJ1-1 TRBV4-3 TRBD1 TGTGCCAGCAGCCAAGATAGACAGGGGGTGAACACTGAAGCTTTCTTT CASSQDRQGVNTEAFF
many TRBJ1-1 TRBV29-1 - TGCAGCGCCCTCGATGGGTACACTGAAGCTTTCTTT CSALDGYTEAFF
- TRBJ2-7 TRBV7-9 TRBD1 TGTGCCAGCAGCAGAGGGGACAGTTACGAGCAGTACTTC CASSRGDSYEQYF
medium-sized TRBJ2-1 TRBV4-3 - TGCGCCAGCAGCCAAGACGGGGCAGGTCGGTCCTACAATGAGCAGTTCTTC CASSQDGAGRSYNEQFF
many TRBJ2-7 TRBV29-1 - TGCAGCGTTCCGATTGGGCAGGGGAATTACGAGCAGTACTTC CSVPIGQGNYEQYF
many TRBJ1-1 TRBV10-3 - TGTGCCATCAGTGAGGGGGGCCAAGGGGGCACTGAAGCTTTCTTT CAISEGGQGGTEAFF
many TRBJ2-7 TRBV12-3/TRBV12-4 TRBD1 TGTGCCAGCAGCGAGGGACAGATTAACGAGCAGTACTTC CASSEGQINEQYF
many TRBJ1-6 TRBV10-2 TRBD1 TGCGCCAGCAGTGAAGTGACAGGGACCGCAAATTCACCCCTCCACTTT CASSEVTGTANSPLHF
many TRBJ2-2 TRBV28 - TGTGCCAGCACCCCTGGGAGTTTCGGGGAGCTGTTTTTT CASTPGSFGELFF
- TRBJ2-1 TRBV7-2 TRBD2 TGTGCCAGCAGCCAGGCGGGGGGCTCCTACAATGAGCAGTTCTTC CASSQAGGSYNEQFF
many TRBJ1-6 TRBV7-9 - TGTGCCAGCAGCTTATCATACCCTTGGAGCAATAATTCACCCCTCCACTTT CASSLSYPWSNNSPLHF
many TRBJ2-7 TRBV7-9 - TGTGCCAGCAGCCTAGGGTCCTACGAGCAGTACTTC CASSLGSYEQYF